Following are 8 T cell receptor beta chains from one sample sequenced in a study of control samples from healthy donors and cancer patients (TCRdb year 2020). The library was obtained by the immunoSEQ multiplex PCR assay. The source is immuneACCESS, and TCRdb retained only in-frame sequences with V and J called. Part of the clones is not carried over; for the studies checked, unresolved V genes explain less than half of this, and the remainder is unexplained. The sample table lists 130,000 to 150,000 clones, approximately 92% of them with a count of one. The ten largest clones add up to approximately 2.9% of the sample. Sequencing was carried out using blood. All receptors derive from a man under 40 in good health.

This chain uses TRBV27 with TRBJ2-4; weak D call: TRBD2 (7 bases). The germline gives CDR1 MNHEY, CDR2 SMNVEV (reference sequence). The V end was cut by 7 bases, the J end by 7 bases, with 14 bases between. The CDR3 is 13 amino acids. The CDR3 nucleotides read TGTGCCAGCATGGGGGGGGCGGGGAACATTCAGTACTTC. Encoded protein: CASMGGAGNIQYF.

This clone showed up just once. The chain couples TRBV5-3 to TRBJ2-7; the match to TRBD1 covers 8 bases. TRBV5-3 is flagged as an ORF with uncertain function. CDR3 length: 14 amino acids. V lost 2 bases, J lost 2 bases, and 3 bases stayed unmatched. The DNA for the CDR3 is TGTGCCAGAAGCTTACAGGGGGAAGCCTACGAGCAGTACTTC. This translates into CARSLQGEAYEQYF.

This rearrangement joins TRBV19 to TRBJ1-3; D is uncertain. Germline-derived CDR1 and CDR2 are LNHDA and SQIVND (reference sequence). The CDR3 length is 13 residues. V lost 6 bases and J lost 0, with 6 bases in between. CDR3 amino acids: CASRNISGNTIYF. CDR3 nucleotide sequence: TGTGCCAGTAGGAATATCTCTGGAAACACCATATATTTT.

This sequence joins TRBV7-6 and TRBJ1-1, with a possible D match to TRBD1 (5 bases). Germline V gives CDR1 SGHVS, CDR2 FNYEAQ. There are 15 residues in the CDR3. Deletions cut 1 base from V and 5 bases from J, with 14 bases between. The CDR3 DNA reads TGTGCCAGCAGCTTAGGTGGCAGGGTGAGAACTGAAGCTTTCTTT. It yields the protein CASSLGGRVRTEAFF.

J is TRBJ2-1 and V is TRBV19, with 8 bases fitting TRBD2. The CDR3 totals 15 residues. The V gene's germline CDR1 is LNHDA and CDR2 SQIVND (reference sequence). V shed 5 bases and J 1 base; nucleotides not matched to a gene: 4. In nucleotides, the CDR3 is TGTGCCAGTAGTTCCTCGGGGGGGTCCTACAATGAGCAGTTCTTC. It codes for CASSSSGGSYNEQFF.

CDR3 protein: CASSQVSSLNEQFF. CDR3 nucleotide sequence: TGTGCCAGCAGCCAAGTGTCTAGTCTCAATGAGCAGTTCTTC. The rearrangement joins TRBV3-1 (or the pseudogene TRBV3-2) to TRBJ2-1; D not certain. Trimming shortened V by 1 base and J by 6 bases, and 10 bases separated the two germline ends. The CDR3 consists of 14 residues. Per germline, CDR1 LGHDT and CDR2 YNNKEL (reference sequence).

The chain uses TRBV27 and TRBJ1-1, with 9 nucleotides matching TRBD1. Germline V CDR1 and CDR2: MNHEY, SMNVEV (reference sequence). The junction had 6 bases not matched to a gene; V was cut back by 6 bases and J by 1 base. The CDR3 extends over 15 amino acids. This CDR3 is CASSGQGRGNTEAFF. The CDR3, as DNA: TGTGCCAGCAGCGGACAGGGGAGGGGGAACACTGAAGCTTTCTTT.

The chain employs TRBV13 and TRBJ2-3, with D tentatively TRBD1 (7 bases). Germline-derived CDR1 and CDR2 are PRHDT and FYEKMQ (reference sequence). Between the trimmed V and J ends, which lost 0 bases and 4 bases, there was a span of 23 bases. The CDR3 has 19 amino acids. The CDR3 DNA sequence: TGTGCCAGCAGCTTAGGGAGGATGGAGGGGGCCAAAGACCCAGATACGCAGTATTTT. It is translated as CASSLGRMEGAKDPDTQYF. Variable domain in full (rest from reference TRBV13 and TRBJ2-3): AAGVIQSPRHLIKEKRETATLKCYPIPRHDTVYWYQQGPGQDPQFLISFYEKMQSDKGSIPDRFSAQQFSDYHSELNMSSLELGDSALYFCASSLGRMEGAKDPDTQYFGPGTRLTVL.